The clone carrying this T cell receptor beta chain showed up many times. The antigen is undetermined. This CDR3 spans 15 amino acids. With V trimmed by 3 bases and J by 4 bases, 3 bases remained unmatched. CDR3 regions were amplified by Arm-PCR using iRepertoire HTBI primers to build TCR beta libraries. TCRdb fed the multiplex PCR reads into MiXCR, producing one record per CDR3 protein. The repertoire includes approximately 500,000 distinct CDR3 sequences, around a fifth of them detected once, and over 6% sits in the top ten. The sample originates from a study of regulatory T cells in long-lasting Graves disease. General study points: New patients shared over 800 public clonotypes, fewer than the approximately 3,000 shared by persistent patients.

The sample's time point: persistent/refractory GD, antithyroid drugs over 5 years with positive TRAb. RNA extracted from PBMCs served as the sequencing template. This receptor was taken from a female donor with Graves disease. The sequencing here drew on peripheral blood mononuclear cells (PBMCs), taken when the disease was refractory, from a patient treated with antithyroid drugs. V is TRBV12-3 or TRBV12-4 and J is TRBJ2-2; the match to TRBD2 covers 9 bases. DNA for the CDR3: TGTGCCAGCAGTTTCCAGACTAGCGGCACCGGGGAGCTGTTTTTT. Its translation: CASSFQTSGTGELFF.